The following is a T cell receptor (beta chain) sequence with its context. These data originate in a study of preoperative IRX-2 immunotherapy in early breast cancer. Clones were sequenced by immunoSEQ multiplex PCR, and TCRdb holds only the in-frame ones, with some missing. The sample lists some 340 clones, over 80% occurring once. The treatment: preoperative locoregional IRX-2 cytokine immunotherapy. Patients received preoperative, locoregional IRX-2 cytokine immunotherapy in a phase Ib study. Germline V gene lookup returns CDR1 SGHNT and CDR2 YENEEA. This CDR3 is built from 15 residues. With V trimmed by 0 bases and J by 4 bases, 4 bases remained unmatched.

The sample in question was tumor tissue, obtained before IRX-2 immunotherapy. The rearrangement uses TRBV11-3 and TRBJ1-1; TRBD1 agrees at 8 bases. This receptor was obtained from a human donor with breast cancer. The CDR3 sequence: CASSLDPGGITEAFF. DNA for the CDR3: TGTGCCAGCAGCTTAGATCCAGGGGGCATCACTGAAGCTTTCTTT. The full variable domain, with the rest looked up from reference TRBV11-3 and TRBJ1-1, is EAGVVQSPRYKIIEKKQPVAFWCNPISGHNTLYWYLQNLGQGPELLIRYENEEAVDDSQLPKDRFSAERLKGVDSTLKIQPAELGDSAVYLCASSLDPGGITEAFFGQGTRLTVV.